This T cell receptor (beta chain) was found in a study of T cell responses to AZD1222 COVID-19 vaccine. As regards this clone: The antigen is undetermined.

CDR1 and CDR2 from the germline V gene are LNHDA and SQIVND (reference sequence). This CDR3 has 14 amino acids. V was cut by 7 bases and J by 3 bases, with 14 bases left in between. Sequenced by immunoSEQ multiplex PCR; TCRdb stores in-frame clones only, minus some. Of more than 95,000 clones listed, around 80% are singletons. Findings of the study overall: Reports say nearly half of spike-specific TCRs go after unmutated variant regions.

The rearrangement uses TRBV19 and TRBJ2-3; TRBD2 might be the D (5 bases). The specimen comprised peripheral blood, sampled 28 days after the second AZD1222 dose. The receptor comes from an adult who received the AZD1222 COVID-19 vaccine. The CDR3: CASNWRLRTDTQYF. CDR3 nucleotides: TGTGCCAGTAATTGGAGGCTAAGGACAGATACGCAGTATTTT.